Below, 25 T cell receptor beta chains from the same sample are listed, as sequenced in a study of technical replicates of blood from a few donors. Some clones are missing from TCRdb's copy, which holds only in-frame ones; the method was immunoSEQ multiplex PCR. The sample yields more than 90,000 clones, around 95% seen once. Specimen: T cells isolated from PBMCs. The receptors were gathered from a human donor in good health.

The chain links TRBV7-9 to TRBJ1-2; 10 nucleotides match TRBD1. V gave up 4 bases and J gave up 8 bases; unmatched junction bases: 13. From germline, CDR1 is SEHNR and CDR2 FQNEAQ (reference sequence). This CDR3 comprises 16 residues. The CDR3 reads CASSYPTGGASEGYTF. The CDR3 coding sequence is TGTGCCAGCAGCTATCCGACAGGGGGCGCGTCTGAGGGCTACACCTTC. Together with reference TRBV7-9 and TRBJ1-2, the CDR3 gives the full variable domain: DTGVSQNPRHKITKRGQNVTFRCDPISEHNRLYWYRQTLGQGPEFLTYFQNEAQLEKSRLLSDRFSAERPKGSFSTLEIQRTEQGDSAMYLCASSYPTGGASEGYTFGSGTRLTVV.

The rearrangement uses TRBV28 and TRBJ2-1, with D perhaps TRBD2 (5 bases). Germline loops: CDR1 MDHEN, CDR2 SYDVKM. The CDR3 contains 11 residues. V was shortened by 10 bases and J by 6 bases, with 10 bases between the two germline ends. The CDR3 sequence: CATQEANEQFF. The CDR3 bases are TGTGCCACCCAGGAGGCCAATGAGCAGTTCTTC.

The V call is TRBV7-9, the J call TRBJ2-7; 10 bases agree with TRBD2. The V segment lost 7 bases and the J segment 7 bases; nucleotides outside the gene matches: 7. The CDR3 extends over 13 amino acids. In germline, CDR1 is SEHNR, CDR2 FQNEAQ (reference sequence). This CDR3 reads CASKPTSGLEQYF. The CDR3 DNA reads TGTGCCAGCAAGCCGACTAGCGGGTTGGAGCAGTACTTC.

This sequence joins TRBV5-1 and TRBJ1-4, with a weak D call TRBD1 (6 bases). Trimming removed 4 bases from V and 3 bases from J, with 16 bases in between. This CDR3 comprises 16 residues. Looked up from germline, CDR1 is SGHRS and CDR2 is YFSETQ. CDR3 residues: CASSTTGSAANEKLFF. The CDR3 coding sequence is TGCGCCAGCAGCACAACAGGGTCGGCAGCTAATGAAAAACTGTTTTTT.

The chain joins TRBV11-2 to TRBJ1-1; TRBD1 is a possible D gene (5 bases). V lost 0 bases and J lost 5, with 10 bases in between. Germline V CDR1 and CDR2: SGHAT, FQNNGV. CDR3 length equals 14 residues. CDR3 sequence (DNA): TGTGCCAGCAGCTTAGACCCAGGGCGAACTGAAGCTTTCTTT. It yields the protein CASSLDPGRTEAFF.

This clone was seen only once. The rearrangement uses TRBV28 and TRBJ1-2; 9 bases agree with TRBD1. Germline values: CDR1 MDHEN, CDR2 SYDVKM. CDR3 length: 14 residues. The V gene end was trimmed by 8 bases and the J gene end by 8 bases; junction bases not matched to a gene: 12. In DNA, the CDR3 is TGTGCCAGCCGGGGTGGGGACAGGGTCGGAGGCTACACCTTC. Translating it yields CASRGGDRVGGYTF.

The CDR3 DNA sequence: TGTGCCAGCAGACCTTACAGGAGCAATCAGCCCCAGCATTTT. This codes for CASRPYRSNQPQHF. The rearrangement uses TRBV28 and TRBJ1-5, with D maybe TRBD1 (5 bases). CDR3 length equals 14 residues. Germline-derived CDR1 and CDR2 are MDHEN and SYDVKM. V was shortened by 6 bases and J by 1 base, with 10 bases between the two germline ends. Full variable domain (remainder filled in from reference TRBV28 and TRBJ1-5): DVKVTQSSRYLVKRTGEKVFLECVQDMDHENMFWYRQDPGLGLRLIYFSYDVKMKEKGDIPEGYSVSREKKERFSLILESASTNQTSMYLCASRPYRSNQPQHFGDGTRLSIL.

The chain employs TRBV19 and TRBJ2-5; a weak D match, TRBD1 (5 bases). CDR1 is LNHDA, CDR2 SQIVND, per germline (reference sequence). V was shortened by 7 bases and J by 5 bases, with 17 bases between the two germline ends. The CDR3 consists of 14 residues. CDR3 coding DNA: TGTGCCAGTACTAGGGCAGGGTTCGAGGAGACCCAGTACTTC. It encodes CASTRAGFEETQYF. Drawing the rest from reference TRBV19 and TRBJ2-5, the complete variable domain is DGGITQSPKYLFRKEGQNVTLSCEQNLNHDAMYWYRQDPGQGLRLIYYSQIVNDFQKGDIAEGYSVSREKKESFPLTVTSAQKNPTAFYLCASTRAGFEETQYFGPGTRLLVL.

The chain combines TRBV30 with TRBJ2-3; 11 bases line up with TRBD2. This CDR3 is built from 15 residues. From germline, CDR1 is GTSNPN and CDR2 SVGIG (reference sequence). The V gene end was trimmed by 5 bases and the J gene end by 2 bases; junction bases not matched to a gene: 6. This CDR3 reads CAWGLAGGSTDTQYF. The CDR3 DNA follows: TGTGCCTGGGGGCTAGCGGGGGGTTCCACAGATACGCAGTATTTT.

The chain joins TRBV5-6 to TRBJ1-1; D is unclear. The V end lost 6 bases, the J end lost 1 base, and 7 bases lay between the germline ends. Germline assignment: CDR1 SGHDT and CDR2 YYEEEE. The CDR3 totals 12 residues. The CDR3 DNA follows: TGTGCCAGCACCGCGGGGAACACTGAAGCTTTCTTT. This encodes CASTAGNTEAFF.

V gene TRBV28 combines with J gene TRBJ2-1; TRBD2 matches at 10 bases. V gave up 11 bases and J gave up 8 bases; unmatched junction bases: 12. This CDR3 is built from 14 residues. Germline loops: CDR1 MDHEN, CDR2 SYDVKM. The CDR3 sequence is CAGGLAGAFHEQFF. DNA for the CDR3: TGTGCCGGGGGGCTAGCGGGAGCTTTCCATGAGCAGTTCTTC.

The chain has TRBV6-4 and TRBJ1-1; 12 nucleotides agree with TRBD1. V dropped 7 bases and J dropped 6; count of bases not matched to a gene: 24. CDR3 length: 20 residues. The V gene's germline CDR1 is MRHNA and CDR2 SNTAGT. The CDR3 region has the DNA TGTGCCAGCACTGAAGACCTGCGTGGGGACAGGGGGCAAAGAGGAGCTGAAGCTTTCTTT. This gives the protein CASTEDLRGDRGQRGAEAFF.

This chain connects TRBV6-6 to TRBJ1-2; D is possibly TRBD1 (6 bases). The CDR3 length is 16 residues. Germline lookup yields CDR1 MNHNY and CDR2 SVGAGI (reference sequence). V was shortened by 1 base and J by 3 bases, with 15 bases between the two germline ends. CDR3 region: CASSYLQTGSDYGYTF. The CDR3 bases are TGTGCCAGCAGTTACTTGCAAACAGGGTCAGACTATGGCTACACCTTC.

This clone was observed once. The chain employs TRBV14 and TRBJ2-7, with D tentatively TRBD1 (5 bases). The CDR3 length is 15 residues. The ends were cut back, 1 base at V and 2 bases at J, with 12 bases in the middle. The germline V gene encodes CDR1 SGHDN and CDR2 FVKESK. The CDR3 here is CASSQGSGNAYEQYF. CDR3 in DNA: TGTGCCAGCAGCCAAGGGTCAGGGAATGCCTACGAGCAGTACTTC. The entire variable domain, with the rest obtained from reference TRBV14 and TRBJ2-7, is as follows: EAGVTQFPSHSVIEKGQTVTLRCDPISGHDNLYWYRRVMGKEIKFLLHFVKESKQDESGMPNNRFLAERTGGTYSTLKVQPAELEDSGVYFCASSQGSGNAYEQYFGPGTRLTVT.

The chain carries TRBV15 and TRBJ1-5; TRBD1 is a possible D gene (6 bases). Per germline, CDR1 LNHNV and CDR2 YYDKDF (reference sequence). The CDR3 is made up of 16 amino acids. V lost 0 bases to trimming and J lost 7 bases, with 16 bases between them. CDR3 DNA: TGTGCCACCAGCAGAGATATAACAGGGAGGGGACAGCCCCAGCATTTT. This gives the protein CATSRDITGRGQPQHF.

The genes are TRBV19 and TRBJ2-3; D possibly corresponds to TRBD1 (5 bases). Trimming removed 4 bases at V and 6 bases at J, with 17 bases between. The CDR3 spans 15 residues. From germline, CDR1 is LNHDA and CDR2 SQIVND (reference sequence). CDR3 sequence reads: CASSTWGPQGDTQYF. The CDR3 DNA reads as TGTGCCAGTAGTACATGGGGCCCTCAAGGGGATACGCAGTATTTT.

V usage is TRBV9 and J usage is TRBJ2-5; TRBD2 matches at 8 bases. CDR3 length: 13 amino acids. Germline V lookup: CDR1 SGDLS, CDR2 YYNGEE. V shed 3 bases and J 3 bases; nucleotides not matched to a gene: 1. The CDR3 DNA reads TGTGCCAGCAGCGGTAGCGGGGAAGAGACCCAGTACTTC. This encodes CASSGSGEETQYF.

The J gene is TRBJ2-5, the V gene TRBV7-6, with D perhaps TRBD2 (7 bases). V was trimmed by 5 bases and J by 2 bases, leaving 15 bases between them. The CDR3 is 15 amino acids. Germline V gene data show CDR1 as SGHVS and CDR2 as FNYEAQ. This chain's CDR3 is CASSASGGRQETQYF. The CDR3 nucleotides are TGTGCCAGCAGCGCCTCCGGGGGGCGTCAAGAGACCCAGTACTTC.

This chain links TRBV6-1 with TRBJ1-2, with 8 nucleotides matching TRBD1. V was pared by 6 bases and J by 8 bases, with 11 bases of the junction left unmatched. CDR1 is MNHNS, CDR2 SASEGT, per germline. CDR3 length equals 14 residues. The CDR3 bases are TGTGCCAGCAGAGCGGACAGGGCGCTTGGAGGCTACACCTTC. Translation: CASRADRALGGYTF.

This rearrangement joins TRBV18 to TRBJ2-1, with D possibly TRBD1 on 5 matching bases. The CDR3 sequence is 12 residues long. V was cut by 3 bases and J by 15 bases, with 15 bases left in between. The V gene's germline CDR1 is KGHSH and CDR2 LQKENI. The CDR3 protein is CASSPVDRGMFF. The CDR3, as DNA: TGTGCCAGCTCACCTGTCGACAGAGGTATGTTCTTC.

This rearrangement joins TRBV10-2 to TRBJ1-5; 7 bases are a match to TRBD1. This CDR3 contains 13 residues. The germline V gene encodes CDR1 WSHSY and CDR2 SAAADI. J lost 10 bases, V lost 7 bases, and 10 bases had no gene match. Here the CDR3 reads CASTTGQAQPQHF. For the CDR3, the DNA is TGCGCCAGCACCACAGGACAGGCCCAACCCCAGCATTTT.

The chain couples TRBV5-1 to TRBJ2-7; the D is unclear. Germline values: CDR1 SGHRS, CDR2 YFSETQ. The CDR3 spans 15 residues. The V and J ends lost 0 bases and 1 base respectively, with 11 bases between them. In nucleotides, the CDR3 is TGCGCCAGCAGCTTGGAAATCGGGTCTTCCTACGAGCAGTACTTC. It is translated as CASSLEIGSSYEQYF.

The rearrangement links TRBV7-6 to TRBJ2-5; 11 nucleotides align to TRBD2. The CDR3 runs to 18 residues. Per germline, CDR1 SGHVS and CDR2 FNYEAQ. J lost 5 bases, V lost 0 bases, and 11 bases had no gene match. DNA of the CDR3: TGTGCCAGCAGCTTAGCGGGAGTAGCGGGAGGGCCGGACGAGACCCAGTACTTC. Amino acids: CASSLAGVAGGPDETQYF.

The CDR3 nucleotides are TGCAGCGTTCAAAACATGGACAGTAGCACAGATACGCAGTATTTT. This gives the protein CSVQNMDSSTDTQYF. This chain joins TRBV29-1 and TRBJ2-3, with D perhaps matching TRBD1 (6 bases). The germline V gene has CDR1 SQVTM and CDR2 ANQGSEA. Trimming left V 5 bases short and J 0 bases short, with 15 bases between. CDR3 length: 15 residues.

V usage is TRBV29-1 and J usage is TRBJ2-7; perhaps TRBD1 as D (5 bases). Per the germline V gene, CDR1 is SQVTM and CDR2 is ANQGSEA. CDR3 length equals 13 residues. V lost 3 bases, J lost 1 base, and 10 bases lay in between. The CDR3 DNA follows: TGCAGCGTTGAGACAGCAGATTCCTACGAGCAGTACTTC. Amino acids: CSVETADSYEQYF.